This is a list of T cell receptor beta chains from one sample in a study of cytomegalovirus exposure and HLA in healthy donors. Libraries were prepared by immunoSEQ multiplex PCR; TCRdb keeps only in-frame clonotypes and omits some of them. This sample contains fewer than 200,000 clones. Sequencing used PBMCs. The receptors were sampled from a man aged 25-45 years in good health and CMV-seronegative. Each CDR3 is given with its conserved first and last residue. A D gene is named only where the DNA matches it firmly.

v_call	j_call	d_call	cdr3_aa	cdr3_nt
TRBV7-9	TRBJ1-5	.	CASSFGEGSNQPQHF	TGTGCCAGCAGCTTCGGGGAGGGAAGCAATCAGCCCCAGCATTTT
TRBV18	TRBJ2-1	.	CASSPLEPSRGNEQFF	TGTGCCAGCTCACCATTGGAGCCGTCCCGGGGGAATGAGCAGTTCTTC
TRBV30	TRBJ2-1	TRBD2	CAWNLGLAGQQGEQFF	TGTGCCTGGAACCTGGGACTAGCGGGCCAACAAGGGGAGCAGTTCTTC
TRBV2	TRBJ2-7	.	CASDRRDYEQYF	TGTGCCAGCGATCGGAGAGACTACGAGCAGTACTTC
TRBV11-3	TRBJ2-1	.	CASSLVGLWNEQFF	TGTGCCAGCAGCTTAGTTGGCCTGTGGAATGAGCAGTTCTTC
TRBV30	TRBJ1-1	.	CAGRTAYTLNTEAFF	TGTGCCGGGCGGACAGCGTACACTTTGAACACTGAAGCTTTCTTT
TRBV14	TRBJ1-6	.	CASSQQGFGSPLHF	TGTGCCAGCAGCCAACAGGGATTTGGCTCACCCCTCCACTTT
TRBV2	TRBJ2-3	TRBD2	CASTGLDFGSTDTQYF	TGTGCCAGCACGGGACTAGATTTTGGAAGCACAGATACGCAGTATTTT
TRBV5-1	TRBJ2-2	.	CASSFWSGQTTGELFF	TGCGCCAGCAGCTTTTGGAGCGGGCAAACCACCGGGGAGCTGTTTTTT
TRBV5-4	TRBJ2-7	.	CASSAPPSEQYF	TGTGCCAGCAGCGCTCCCCCTAGCGAGCAGTACTTC
TRBV7-2	TRBJ1-4	.	CASSHRVATNEKLFF	TGTGCCAGCAGCCACAGGGTTGCAACTAATGAAAAACTGTTTTTT
TRBV7-2	TRBJ1-1	.	CASSSYTEAFF	TGTGCCAGCAGCTCCTACACTGAAGCTTTCTTT
TRBV6-6	TRBJ1-5	TRBD1	CASTSQGASNQPQHF	TGTGCCAGCACCTCACAGGGGGCGAGCAATCAGCCCCAGCATTTT
TRBV4-1	TRBJ2-4	TRBD2	CASSQGLAGGLAKNIQYF	TGCGCCAGCAGCCAAGGTCTAGCGGGGGGGCTGGCCAAAAACATTCAGTACTTC
TRBV7-6	TRBJ1-3	.	CASSLAASSGNTIYF	TGTGCCAGCAGCTTAGCGGCAAGCTCTGGAAACACCATATATTTT
TRBV15	TRBJ1-5	.	CATREGRPNQPQHF	TGTGCCACGAGGGAGGGCAGACCGAATCAGCCCCAGCATTTT
TRBV19	TRBJ1-6	.	CASSIRGNSPLHF	TGTGCCAGTAGTATCAGGGGTAATTCACCCCTCCACTTT
TRBV7-9	TRBJ2-1	TRBD1	CASSGDRDEQFF	TGTGCCAGCAGTGGGGACAGGGATGAGCAGTTCTTC
TRBV7-8	TRBJ2-1	TRBD2	CASSLGIPTSGGAAEQFF	TGTGCCAGCAGCTTAGGGATACCGACTAGCGGGGGGGCGGCTGAGCAGTTCTTC